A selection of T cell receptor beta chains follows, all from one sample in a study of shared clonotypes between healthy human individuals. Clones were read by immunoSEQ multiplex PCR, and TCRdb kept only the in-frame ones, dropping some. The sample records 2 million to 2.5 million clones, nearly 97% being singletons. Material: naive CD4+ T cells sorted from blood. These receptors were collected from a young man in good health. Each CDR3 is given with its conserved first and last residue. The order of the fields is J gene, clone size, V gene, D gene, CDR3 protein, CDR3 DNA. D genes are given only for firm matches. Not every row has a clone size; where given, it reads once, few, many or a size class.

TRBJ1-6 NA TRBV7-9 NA CASSFPVSPLHF TGTGCCAGCAGCTTTCCAGTTTCACCCCTCCACTTT
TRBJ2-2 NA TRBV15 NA CATSSSTGELFF TGTGCCACCAGCAGTAGCACCGGGGAGCTGTTTTTT
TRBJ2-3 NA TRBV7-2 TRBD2 CASRVIAGGSDTQYF TGTGCCAGCAGGGTTATAGCGGGAGGGTCAGATACGCAGTATTTT
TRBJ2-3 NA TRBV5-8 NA CASSSPGGLAITDTQYF TGTGCCAGCAGCTCCCCAGGGGGGCTAGCGATCACAGATACGCAGTATTTT
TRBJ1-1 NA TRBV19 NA CASMEPKTNTEAFF TGTGCCAGTATGGAACCGAAAACCAACACTGAAGCTTTCTTT
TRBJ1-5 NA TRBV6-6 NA CASSYSLDQPQHF TGTGCCAGCAGTTACTCCCTCGATCAGCCCCAGCATTTT
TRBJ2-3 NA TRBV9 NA CASSTQQVPDTQYF TGTGCCAGCAGCACGCAACAGGTCCCAGATACGCAGTATTTT
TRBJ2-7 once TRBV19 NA CASSIQDEQYF TGTGCCAGTAGTATACAGGACGAGCAGTACTTC
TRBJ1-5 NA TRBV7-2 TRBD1 CASSLQGGGQPQHF TGTGCCAGCAGCTTACAGGGGGGGGGTCAGCCCCAGCATTTT
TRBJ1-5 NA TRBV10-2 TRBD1 CASRAGTANQPQHF TGCGCCAGCAGGGCCGGGACAGCTAATCAGCCCCAGCATTTT
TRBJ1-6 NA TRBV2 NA CAIPITGTSNSPLHF TGTGCCATACCAATCACCGGGACCTCTAATTCACCCCTCCACTTT
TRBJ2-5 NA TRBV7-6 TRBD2 CASSPGPLAGVGTQYF TGTGCCAGCAGCCCCGGCCCGCTAGCGGGAGTTGGGACCCAGTACTTC
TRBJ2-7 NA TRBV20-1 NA CSAGASNEQYF TGCAGTGCTGGGGCTAGTAACGAGCAGTACTTC
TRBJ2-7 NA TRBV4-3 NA CASSQDMVTTYEQYF TGCGCCAGCAGCCAAGATATGGTGACTACCTACGAGCAGTACTTC
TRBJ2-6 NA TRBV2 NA CASNDGANVLTF TGTGCCAGCAACGATGGGGCCAACGTCCTGACTTTC
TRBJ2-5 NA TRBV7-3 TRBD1 CASSLTGKGETQYF TGTGCCAGCAGCTTGACAGGGAAGGGAGAGACCCAGTACTTC
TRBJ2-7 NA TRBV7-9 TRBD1 CASSQGQGPSYEQYF TGTGCCAGCAGTCAGGGACAGGGCCCGTCCTACGAGCAGTACTTC
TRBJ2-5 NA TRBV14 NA CASSQVGETQYF TGTGCCAGCAGCCAGGTGGGGGAGACCCAGTACTTC
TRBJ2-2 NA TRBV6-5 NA CASSYLRVANTGELFF TGTGCCAGCAGTTACCTTCGGGTGGCGAACACCGGGGAGCTGTTTTTT
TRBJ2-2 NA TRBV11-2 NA CASSLRVGNTGELFF TGTGCCAGCAGCTTAAGGGTGGGGAACACCGGGGAGCTGTTTTTT
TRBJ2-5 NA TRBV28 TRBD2 CASRGSGGSTTQYF TGTGCCAGCAGGGGTAGCGGGGGGTCAACGACCCAGTACTTC
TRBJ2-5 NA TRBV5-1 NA CASSLGRGPRETQYF TGCGCCAGCAGCTTGGGTCGGGGGCCTCGGGAGACCCAGTACTTC
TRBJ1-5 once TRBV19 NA CATRYQNSNQPQHF TGTGCCACCCGATATCAGAATAGCAATCAGCCCCAGCATTTT
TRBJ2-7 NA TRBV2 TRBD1 CASSLDRGEVYEQYF TGTGCCAGCAGCCTCGACAGGGGTGAAGTCTACGAGCAGTACTTC
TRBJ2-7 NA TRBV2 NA CASSFNYEQYF TGTGCCAGCAGTTTCAACTACGAGCAGTACTTC
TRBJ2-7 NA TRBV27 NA CASSLPIQGLYEQYF TGTGCCAGCAGTTTACCCATACAGGGATTATACGAGCAGTACTTC
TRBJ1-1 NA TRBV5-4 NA CASSPRQENTEAFF TGTGCCAGCAGCCCCCGGCAGGAGAACACTGAAGCTTTCTTT
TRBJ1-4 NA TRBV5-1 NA CASSLGTTNEKLFF TGCGCCAGCAGCTTGGGGACAACTAATGAAAAACTGTTTTTT
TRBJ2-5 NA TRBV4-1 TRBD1 CASSQPRDRETQYF TGCGCCAGCAGCCAACCCCGGGACAGGGAGACCCAGTACTTC